Listed below are T cell receptor beta chains from one sample, sequenced in a study of blood T cell repertoires in COVID-19. This table comes from immunoSEQ multiplex PCR, and its TCRdb copy is limited to in-frame clones, with some not included. The sample has fewer than 300,000 clones, around nine tenths seen once; the top ten hold approximately 9.8%. Sequenced sample: peripheral blood. The receptors here all came from a man aged 35 to 55 who had recovered from COVID-19. Each CDR3 is given with its conserved first and last residue. The D gene is left open where the match is weak. Not every row has a clone size; where given, it reads once, few, many or a size class.

clone size | D gene | J gene | V gene | CDR3 DNA | CDR3 protein
. | . | TRBJ2-3 | TRBV30 | TGTGCCTGGAGTCGATCTAGTACGGATACGCAGTATTTT | CAWSRSSTDTQYF
. | . | TRBJ1-2 | TRBV6-5 | TGTGCCAGCAGAGAGACAGGTCGGGGCTACACCTTC | CASRETGRGYTF
once | TRBD2 | TRBJ2-2 | TRBV10-3 | TGTGCCATAGGGACGGGACTAGCGGGACCCGGGGAGCTGTTTTTT | CAIGTGLAGPGELFF
few | TRBD2 | TRBJ2-1 | TRBV6-4 | TGTGCCAGCAGTGACTCGGCGGGAGGTATCAACGAGCAGTTCTTC | CASSDSAGGINEQFF
few | . | TRBJ2-2 | TRBV5-4 | TGTGCCAGCAGCTTGTCGGGGGGCGCGGCCGGGGAGCTGTTTTTT | CASSLSGGAAGELFF
. | TRBD1 | TRBJ1-4 | TRBV18 | TGTGCCAGCTCACCCACCGACAGGGGGCGAGAAAAACTGTTTTTT | CASSPTDRGREKLFF
. | TRBD2 | TRBJ2-3 | TRBV10-3 | TGTGCCATCAGTGAGATAAGTAGCGGGAGCGGCACAGATACGCAGTATTTT | CAISEISSGSGTDTQYF
few | TRBD1 | TRBJ2-7 | TRBV29-1 | TGCAGCGTTGAAAGGGGGCGCGGGTACGAGCAGTACTTC | CSVERGRGYEQYF
. | TRBD1 | TRBJ2-3 | TRBV7-9 | TGTGCCAGCGCTAGGGGGGCAGGGGGCCCCGATACGCAGTATTTT | CASARGAGGPDTQYF
few | . | TRBJ1-2 | TRBV27 | TGTGCCAGCAGTCGAACGGGACACCTAAACTATGGCTACACCTTC | CASSRTGHLNYGYTF
few | TRBD1 | TRBJ2-1 | TRBV18 | TGTGCCAGCTCACTTGGGACAGGAAGCTCCTACAATGAGCAGTTCTTC | CASSLGTGSSYNEQFF
. | . | TRBJ1-5 | TRBV6-2/TRBV6-3 | TGTGCCAGCAGCTCAAAGGCAGGATTCCCGTCCCATTTT | CASSSKAGFPSHF
. | . | TRBJ1-3 | TRBV3-1/TRBV3-2 | TGTGCCAGCAGCCAAGATTACTGGAGGGTCGGAAACACCATATATTTT | CASSQDYWRVGNTIYF
. | . | TRBJ1-5 | TRBV5-5 | TGTGCCAGCAGCTTGAAGGGGCAGCCCCAGCATTTT | CASSLKGQPQHF
. | TRBD1 | TRBJ1-2 | TRBV5-6 | TGTGCCAGCAGCTCGACAGGGGACTATGGCTACACCTTC | CASSSTGDYGYTF
. | . | TRBJ1-2 | TRBV9 | TGTGCCAGCAGCATAACGGACACCCACTATGGCTACACCTTC | CASSITDTHYGYTF
. | TRBD2 | TRBJ2-3 | TRBV9 | TGTGCCAGCAGCCCCCGGGGCGGTGAGCGGGGCCTGGGAAATACGCAGTATTTT | CASSPRGGERGLGNTQYF
. | . | TRBJ1-5 | TRBV19 | TGTGCCAGTAGTATAAGTAGTGTGACCGGGCAGCCCCAGCATTTT | CASSISSVTGQPQHF
. | . | TRBJ1-2 | TRBV11-2 | TGTGCCAGCAGCTCCTTAACAGGTTGGGGCTACACCTTC | CASSSLTGWGYTF
few | TRBD2 | TRBJ2-1 | TRBV15 | TGTGCCACCAGTGGCGGGGGGGTCAGTGAGCAGTTCTTC | CATSGGGVSEQFF
. | TRBD1 | TRBJ1-1 | TRBV27 | TGTGCCAGCACCCGTTGGCCTCGGGACAGGGGGCGCGGGACTGAAGCTTTCTTT | CASTRWPRDRGRGTEAFF
. | TRBD2 | TRBJ2-5 | TRBV6-6 | TGTGCCAGCAGTCCACCGGGACTAGCGGGGGGGCCGAGAGAGACCCAGTACTTC | CASSPPGLAGGPRETQYF
. | . | TRBJ1-1 | TRBV29-1 | TGCAGCGTTGGGACAGATATGAACACTGAAGCTTTCTTT | CSVGTDMNTEAFF
once | TRBD1 | TRBJ2-7 | TRBV5-1 | TGCGCCAGCAGCTTCTGGGATGGACAGGGCCTGTCCTACGAGCAGTACTTC | CASSFWDGQGLSYEQYF
. | TRBD1 | TRBJ1-2 | TRBV19 | TGTGCCAGTAGTAGGGCAGGGGGCGCAAACTATGGCTACACCTTC | CASSRAGGANYGYTF
. | TRBD2 | TRBJ2-1 | TRBV7-2 | TGTGCCAGCAGCTTAGCGGTTAGCGGGGGATACAATGAGCAGTTCTTC | CASSLAVSGGYNEQFF
. | TRBD1 | TRBJ2-5 | TRBV10-3 | TGTGCCTCGGGTCTCCGGGACAGCCAGCAAGAGACCCAGTACTTC | CASGLRDSQQETQYF
. | . | TRBJ2-7 | TRBV3-1/TRBV3-2 | TGTGCCAGCAGCCACTACTCCTACGAGCAGTACTTC | CASSHYSYEQYF
. | TRBD2 | TRBJ2-1 | TRBV7-2 | TGTGCCAGCAGATCATCGGGACTAGCCCTCAATGAGCAGTTCTTC | CASRSSGLALNEQFF
. | . | TRBJ2-7 | TRBV7-8 | TGTGCCAGCAGCCTAGCCGCGGGGCCCGGGAGCTACGAGCAGTACTTC | CASSLAAGPGSYEQYF
few | . | TRBJ1-1 | TRBV5-4 | TGTGCCAGCAGCTTGCAATTGAACACTGAAGCTTTCTTT | CASSLQLNTEAFF
. | . | TRBJ2-3 | TRBV7-6 | TGTGCCAGCAGCTTGGGTACAGGGATCACAGATACGCAGTATTTT | CASSLGTGITDTQYF
. | . | TRBJ2-1 | TRBV7-3 | TGTGCCAGCAGCTTAACTAGGGTTAGCGCCAACAATGAGCAGTTCTTC | CASSLTRVSANNEQFF
. | . | TRBJ2-1 | TRBV11-2 | TGTGCCAGCAGCTTAGATATCCTAGTGGATGAGCAGTTCTTC | CASSLDILVDEQFF
. | . | TRBJ2-1 | TRBV7-9 | TGTGCCAGCAGCCCTTTTAATGAGCAGTTCTTC | CASSPFNEQFF
. | . | TRBJ2-7 | TRBV15 | TGTGCCACCAGCAGAGCTCTGGGGGGCTACGAGCAGTACTTC | CATSRALGGYEQYF
. | . | TRBJ1-1 | TRBV27 | TGTGCCAGCAGTCGATCGCAGGGGCGTTTGACTGAAGCTTTCTTT | CASSRSQGRLTEAFF
. | . | TRBJ1-2 | TRBV2 | TGTGCCAGCACCCCCCGGGGTTTTACTAACTATGGCTACACCTTC | CASTPRGFTNYGYTF
. | TRBD1 | TRBJ1-2 | TRBV5-4 | TGTGCCAGCAGCGACCGGGACAGGGAACGCTATGGCTACACCTTC | CASSDRDRERYGYTF
. | . | TRBJ1-5 | TRBV19 | TGTGCCAGTAACCCGGGAGGTACTAATCAGCCCCAGCATTTT | CASNPGGTNQPQHF
. | . | TRBJ1-1 | TRBV24-1 | TGTGCCACCCGCAGCCGGGACAATGAAAAAGCTTTCTTT | CATRSRDNEKAFF
. | TRBD2 | TRBJ2-7 | TRBV5-5 | TGTGCCAGCAGCTTATCTAGCGGAAATACCTACGAGCAGTACTTC | CASSLSSGNTYEQYF
few | . | TRBJ1-2 | TRBV10-1 | TGCGCCAGCAGTCAGGACAGTTTTCGTGGCTACACCTTC | CASSQDSFRGYTF
. | . | TRBJ1-2 | TRBV2 | TGTGCCTTCCAGGGGAAGGGCTATGGCTACACCTTC | CAFQGKGYGYTF
. | . | TRBJ1-1 | TRBV7-8 | TGTGCCAGCAGCCGACCAATGGGACTCCAGAACACTGAAGCTTTCTTT | CASSRPMGLQNTEAFF
. | . | TRBJ2-7 | TRBV7-9 | TGTGCCAGCAGCTTTGTAGCGGAAGATTACGAGCAGTACTTC | CASSFVAEDYEQYF
. | . | TRBJ2-1 | TRBV19 | TGTGCCACCAGCTCCTACAATGAGCAGTTCTTC | CATSSYNEQFF
. | . | TRBJ1-6 | TRBV5-1 | TGCGCCAGCAGCCCGTTAAGTCAGGGTTGGAATTCACCCCTCCACTTT | CASSPLSQGWNSPLHF
once | TRBD1 | TRBJ1-2 | TRBV28 | TGTGCCAGCAGTTCCGGGACAGGGCGCTATGGCTACACCTTC | CASSSGTGRYGYTF
. | . | TRBJ1-1 | TRBV30 | TGTGCTTGCGGCAGACTTAACACTGAAGCTTTCTTT | CACGRLNTEAFF
. | TRBD1 | TRBJ1-2 | TRBV11-2 | TGTGCCAGCAGCTTAGGGACAGGACAATTCTATGGCTACACCTTC | CASSLGTGQFYGYTF
. | . | TRBJ2-5 | TRBV19 | TGTGCCAGTAGTTCTATGGTGACTGCCGGGGAGACCCAGTACTTC | CASSSMVTAGETQYF